The next 24 T cell receptor beta chains were all read from a single sample in a study of neoadjuvant anti-PD-1 for oral cavity cancer. TCRdb's copy holds only in-frame clones and misses some; the assay was immunoSEQ multiplex PCR. The sample has 80,000 to 95,000 clones; under 90% are singletons. Sequenced here: PBMCs, sampled before nivolumab (anti-PD-1) treatment. Receptors originate from a person aged 40-85 years with oral cavity squamous cell carcinoma.

The chain recombines TRBV5-6 with TRBJ1-2; the D is unclear. Germline V gene sequence: CDR1 SGHDT, CDR2 YYEEEE. The CDR3 consists of 14 residues. Trimming stripped 3 bases from V and 5 bases from J, with 14 bases between. The CDR3 nucleotides are TGTGCCAGCAGCTCCCCGGTGATTCTATATGGCTACACCTTC. Protein product: CASSSPVILYGYTF.

This chain's CDR3 is CASRTGTSGRNEQFF. CDR3 bases: TGTGCCAGCAGAACCGGGACTAGCGGGAGGAATGAGCAGTTCTTC. The chain links TRBV2 to TRBJ2-1; 15 bases fit TRBD2. This CDR3 contains 15 residues. Germline V gives CDR1 SNHLY, CDR2 FYNNEI. V shed 6 bases, J shed 7 bases, and the junction held 4 bases outside the gene matches.

This rearrangement joins TRBV27 to TRBJ1-5; tentatively, D is TRBD1 (5 bases). CDR1 and CDR2 (germline): MNHEY, SMNVEV (reference sequence). V was cut by 4 bases and J by 5 bases, with 18 bases left in between. The CDR3 extends over 16 amino acids. The CDR3 DNA reads TGTGCCAGCAGTTCGACAGTGCCGCTCGGGGATCAGCCCCAGCATTTT. Its translation: CASSSTVPLGDQPQHF.

The chain carries TRBV6-4 and TRBJ1-1, with D possibly TRBD1 on 6 matching bases. Trimming stripped 0 bases from V and 2 bases from J, with 10 bases between. CDR3 size: 15 residues. Per germline, CDR1 MRHNA and CDR2 SNTAGT. The DNA for the CDR3 is TGTGCCAGCAGTGACTCCTGGGACAAAAACACTGAAGCTTTCTTT. This codes for CASSDSWDKNTEAFF.

On this clone: The sample holds other DNA sequences that translate to the same CDR3. The chain links TRBV29-1 to TRBJ1-2, with D perhaps TRBD1 (5 bases). The CDR3 totals 11 residues. Germline-derived CDR1 and CDR2 are SQVTM and ANQGSEA. Trimming pared 6 bases from V and 5 bases from J, leaving 10 bases between. The CDR3 DNA sequence: TGCAGCGTCTGGGACTCGTATGGCTACACCTTC. Translating it yields CSVWDSYGYTF.

In its sample, this clone was seen once. J is TRBJ2-1 and V is TRBV30; D possibly uses TRBD1 or TRBD2 (5 bases each). The germline V and J ends were trimmed by 2 bases and 10 bases, with 21 bases remaining between them. This CDR3 is built from 15 residues. Germline V gene sequence: CDR1 GTSNPN, CDR2 SVGIG (reference sequence). The CDR3 sequence is CAWSQLAGTMGEQFF. In DNA form, the CDR3 reads TGTGCCTGGAGTCAGTTAGCCGGGACCATGGGCGAGCAGTTCTTC.

This chain connects TRBV29-1 to TRBJ2-7; TRBD1 matches 9 bases. V was pared by 7 bases and J by 1 base, with 8 bases of the junction left unmatched. The CDR3 extends over 14 amino acids. From germline, CDR1 is SQVTM and CDR2 ANQGSEA. CDR3 residues: CSGTQGAGSYEQYF. The CDR3 DNA reads TGCAGCGGAACACAGGGGGCAGGGTCCTACGAGCAGTACTTC.

The rearrangement links TRBV2 to TRBJ1-4; TRBD1 aligns across 8 bases. CDR3 length equals 17 residues. J was trimmed by 0 bases and V by 6 bases; bases with no gene match: 9. Per germline, CDR1 SNHLY and CDR2 FYNNEI. The DNA of the CDR3 is TGTGCCAGCAGGGCGGGGCAGGGGGCTGCAACTAATGAAAAACTGTTTTTT. The encoded protein is CASRAGQGAATNEKLFF.

The chain employs TRBV9 and TRBJ2-2; 8 positions agree with TRBD1. The V gene end was trimmed by 0 bases and the J gene end by 5 bases; junction bases not matched to a gene: 3. CDR1 and CDR2 from the germline V gene are SGDLS and YYNGEE. The CDR3 spans 15 residues. CDR3 protein: CASSVDRGSTGELFF. CDR3 DNA sequence: TGTGCCAGCAGCGTAGACAGGGGGAGTACCGGGGAGCTGTTTTTT.

Only one count was recorded for this clone. This chain joins TRBV11-1 and TRBJ2-5, with a tentative D call TRBD1 (5 bases). Deletions cut 5 bases from V and 4 bases from J, with 17 bases between. Looked up from germline, CDR1 is SGHAT and CDR2 is FQDESV (reference sequence). The CDR3 runs 15 residues. CDR3: CASSLRKGVPETQYF. CDR3 nucleotide sequence: TGTGCCAGCAGCCTAAGAAAAGGGGTGCCAGAGACCCAGTACTTC. Full variable domain (rest looked up from reference TRBV11-1 and TRBJ2-5): EAEVAQSPRYKITEKSQAVAFWCDPISGHATLYWYRQILGQGPELLVQFQDESVVDDSQLPKDRFSAERLKGVDSTLKIQPAELGDSAMYLCASSLRKGVPETQYFGPGTRLLVL.

V and J are TRBV2 and TRBJ2-7, with TRBD1 matching over 7 bases. CDR1 is SNHLY, CDR2 FYNNEI, per germline. V dropped 6 bases and J dropped 4; count of bases not matched to a gene: 9. This CDR3 spans 14 amino acids. DNA of the CDR3: TGTGCCAGCAGAGGGACAGTACTGGGATACGAGCAGTACTTC. Its translation is CASRGTVLGYEQYF.

The V call is TRBV11-1, the J call TRBJ2-2; tentatively, D is TRBD2 (6 bases). Germline CDR1 is SGHAT and CDR2 is FQDESV (reference sequence). The CDR3 length is 14 residues. V dropped 6 bases and J dropped 4 bases, with 12 bases sitting between them. CDR3: CASRRRESTGELFF. DNA for the CDR3: TGTGCCAGCAGGCGACGGGAGAGCACCGGGGAGCTGTTTTTT. Filled out from reference TRBV11-1 and TRBJ2-2, the complete variable domain reads EAEVAQSPRYKITEKSQAVAFWCDPISGHATLYWYRQILGQGPELLVQFQDESVVDDSQLPKDRFSAERLKGVDSTLKIQPAELGDSAMYLCASRRRESTGELFFGEGSRLTVL.

This chain links TRBV30 with TRBJ2-7; 11 bases match TRBD2. V was clipped by 4 bases and J by 2 bases; unmatched bases: 16. Looked up from germline, CDR1 is GTSNPN and CDR2 is SVGIG (reference sequence). This CDR3 is built from 18 residues. The CDR3, as DNA: TGTGCCTGGACCCCAGGGACTAGCGGAGCCGTCATCCCCTACGAGCAGTACTTC. Its translation: CAWTPGTSGAVIPYEQYF.

J is TRBJ2-4 and V is TRBV6-1, with 8 nucleotides matching TRBD1. The ends lost 1 base at V and 3 bases at J; junction bases unmatched: 20. CDR1 and CDR2 (germline): MNHNS, SASEGT. This CDR3 spans 21 amino acids. The DNA for the CDR3 is TGTGCCAGCAGTGAAGAGGTCTGGACAGGGTTAGCCCCATTTGGCAAAAACATTCAGTACTTC. This translates into CASSEEVWTGLAPFGKNIQYF.

The chain uses TRBV6-5 and TRBJ2-6; no clear D. Trimming took off 7 bases at V and 4 bases at J, with 14 bases between the two ends. The germline gives CDR1 MNHEY, CDR2 SVGAGI. The CDR3 loop spans 15 amino acids. CDR3 coding DNA: TGTGCCAGCACCCAAGTCGGTCGCGGGGCCAACGTCCTGACTTTC. Protein sequence: CASTQVGRGANVLTF.

This clone was observed a single time. V usage is TRBV28 and J usage is TRBJ2-7; the match to TRBD2 covers 8 bases. The CDR3 consists of 16 residues. J lost 7 bases, V lost 3 bases, and 14 bases had no gene match. The germline V gene encodes CDR1 MDHEN and CDR2 SYDVKM. The CDR3 loop is CASSLFSGNSLREQYF. The CDR3, as DNA: TGTGCCAGCAGTTTGTTTAGCGGGAACAGCCTACGGGAGCAGTACTTC. The variable domain in full, completed from reference TRBV28 and TRBJ2-7, reads DVKVTQSSRYLVKRTGEKVFLECVQDMDHENMFWYRQDPGLGLRLIYFSYDVKMKEKGDIPEGYSVSREKKERFSLILESASTNQTSMYLCASSLFSGNSLREQYFGPGTRLTVT.

V gene TRBV14 combines with J gene TRBJ2-7, with D unclear. Germline V gene lookup returns CDR1 SGHDN and CDR2 FVKESK. The CDR3 length is 12 residues. The V end was cut by 1 base, the J end by 5 bases, with 6 bases between. In DNA, the CDR3 is TGTGCCAGCAGCCAAGTCCAGGACGAGCAGTACTTC. Translated: CASSQVQDEQYF.

The CDR3 region is CASSSRPHNEQFF. The CDR3 bases are TGTGCCAGCAGCTCCCGACCACACAATGAGCAGTTCTTC. This rearrangement joins TRBV7-3 to TRBJ2-1, with unresolved D. V lost 4 bases to trimming and J lost 5 bases, with 9 bases between them. CDR1 is SGHTA and CDR2 is FQGTGA in the germline V gene. The CDR3 has 13 residues.

The chain couples TRBV9 to TRBJ2-1, with a weak D call TRBD1 (6 bases). Germline CDR1 SGDLS, CDR2 YYNGEE. V dropped 4 bases and J dropped 4 bases, with 18 bases sitting between them. The CDR3 has 16 amino acids. CDR3 loop: CASSPSKGTPYNEQFF. The CDR3 DNA is TGTGCCAGCAGCCCCTCCAAAGGGACACCTTACAATGAGCAGTTCTTC.

This clone was found once. V and J are TRBV7-9 and TRBJ1-3, with no clear D. Per the germline V gene, CDR1 is SEHNR and CDR2 is FQNEAQ (reference sequence). The CDR3 is 15 amino acids. The V end was cut by 0 bases, the J end by 4 bases, with 10 bases between. CDR3 sequence reads: CASSLAGQPGNTIYF. DNA of the CDR3: TGTGCCAGCAGCTTAGCAGGGCAGCCAGGAAACACCATATATTTT. The full variable domain, with the rest looked up from reference TRBV7-9 and TRBJ1-3, is DTGVSQNPRHKITKRGQNVTFRCDPISEHNRLYWYRQTLGQGPEFLTYFQNEAQLEKSRLLSDRFSAERPKGSFSTLEIQRTEQGDSAMYLCASSLAGQPGNTIYFGEGSWLTVV.

The rearrangement links TRBV10-3 to TRBJ2-1; D ambiguous. CDR1 ENHRY and CDR2 SYGVKD come from the germline V gene. V was trimmed by 0 bases and J by 9 bases, leaving 3 bases between them. The CDR3 runs to 11 residues. CDR3 nucleotides: TGTGCCATCAGTGAGTCCGCTGAGCAGTTCTTC. This sequence encodes CAISESAEQFF.

This clone was counted once. The CDR3 loop is CAWSGGLAVNEQFF. In DNA, the CDR3 is TGTGCCTGGAGTGGTGGACTAGCGGTTAATGAGCAGTTCTTC. The gene calls are TRBV30 and TRBJ2-1, with TRBD2 identical over 10 bases. Germline loops: CDR1 GTSNPN, CDR2 SVGIG (reference sequence). CDR3 size: 14 residues. Trimming cost V 1 base and J 7 bases; bases outside gene matches: 4. Based on the CDR3 plus reference TRBV30 and TRBJ2-1, the full variable domain is SQTIHQWPATLVQPVGSPLSLECTVEGTSNPNLYWYRQAAGRGLQLLFYSVGIGQISSEVPQNLSASRPQDRQFILSSKKLLLSDSGFYLCAWSGGLAVNEQFFGPGTRLTVL.

The chain couples TRBV5-4 to TRBJ1-2, with 8 positions matching TRBD1. This CDR3 comprises 16 residues. CDR1 and CDR2 (germline): SGHNT, YYREEE (reference sequence). The V segment lost 4 bases and the J segment 2 bases; nucleotides outside the gene matches: 10. The chain's CDR3 is CASSPVDRGVNYGYTF. CDR3 DNA: TGTGCCAGCAGCCCCGTAGACAGGGGCGTCAACTATGGCTACACCTTC. The variable domain in full, with the rest retrieved from reference TRBV5-4 and TRBJ1-2, is ETGVTQSPTHLIKTRGQQVTLRCSSQSGHNTVSWYQQALGQGPQFIFQYYREEENGRGNFPPRFSGLQFPNYSSELNVNALELDDSALYLCASSPVDRGVNYGYTFGSGTRLTVV.

This chain links TRBV30 with TRBJ2-4, with 7 bases that match TRBD1. The CDR3 is 12 amino acids. Per germline, CDR1 GTSNPN and CDR2 SVGIG (reference sequence). Unmatched junction bases numbered 3, after V lost 1 base and J lost 9 bases. The CDR3 loop reads CAWSGTGGIQYF. CDR3 DNA sequence: TGTGCCTGGAGTGGGACAGGCGGCATTCAGTACTTC.